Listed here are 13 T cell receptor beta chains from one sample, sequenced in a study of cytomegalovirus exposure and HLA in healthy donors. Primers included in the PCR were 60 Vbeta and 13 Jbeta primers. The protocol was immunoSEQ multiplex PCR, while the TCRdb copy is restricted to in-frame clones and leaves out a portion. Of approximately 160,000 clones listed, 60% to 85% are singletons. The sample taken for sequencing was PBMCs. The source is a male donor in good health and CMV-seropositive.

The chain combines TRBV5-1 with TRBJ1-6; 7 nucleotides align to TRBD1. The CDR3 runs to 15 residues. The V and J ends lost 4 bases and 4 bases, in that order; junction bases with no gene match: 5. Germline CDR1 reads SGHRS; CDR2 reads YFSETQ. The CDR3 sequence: CASSADRRYNSPLHF. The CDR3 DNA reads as TGCGCCAGCAGCGCGGACAGGCGGTATAATTCACCCCTCCACTTT.

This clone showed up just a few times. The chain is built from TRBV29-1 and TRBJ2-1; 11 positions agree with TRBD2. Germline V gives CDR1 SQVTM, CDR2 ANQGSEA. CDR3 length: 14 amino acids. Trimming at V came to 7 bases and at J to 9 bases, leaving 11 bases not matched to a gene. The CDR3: CSGRVAGGTGEQFF. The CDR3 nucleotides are TGCAGCGGCCGGGTAGCGGGGGGGACCGGTGAGCAGTTCTTC.

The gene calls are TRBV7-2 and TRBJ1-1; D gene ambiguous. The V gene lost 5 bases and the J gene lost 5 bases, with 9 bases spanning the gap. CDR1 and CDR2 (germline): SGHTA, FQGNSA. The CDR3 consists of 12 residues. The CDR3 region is CASSPGWTEAFF. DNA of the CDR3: TGTGCCAGCAGCCCCGGGTGGACTGAAGCTTTCTTT.

The CDR3 loop reads CASSPPSGENTGELFF. The CDR3 DNA follows: TGTGCCAGCAGCCCCCCCAGCGGGGAGAACACCGGGGAGCTGTTTTTT. The rearrangement uses TRBV11-3 and TRBJ2-2; 7 nucleotides line up with TRBD2. The trim removed 5 bases at V and 1 base at J, leaving 7 bases unmatched. In germline, CDR1 is SGHNT, CDR2 YENEEA. CDR3 length: 16 amino acids.

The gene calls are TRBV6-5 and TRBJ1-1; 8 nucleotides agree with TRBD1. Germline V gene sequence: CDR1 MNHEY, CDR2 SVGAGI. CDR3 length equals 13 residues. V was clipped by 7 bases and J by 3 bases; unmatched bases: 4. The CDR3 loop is CASINRGDTEAFF. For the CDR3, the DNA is TGTGCCAGCATCAACAGGGGGGACACTGAAGCTTTCTTT.

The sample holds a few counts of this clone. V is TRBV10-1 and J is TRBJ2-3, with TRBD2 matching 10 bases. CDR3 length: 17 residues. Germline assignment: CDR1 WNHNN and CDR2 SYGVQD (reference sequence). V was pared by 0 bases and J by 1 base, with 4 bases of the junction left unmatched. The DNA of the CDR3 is TGCGCCAGCAGTGAGTCGTTAGCGGGGGGCCGCACAGATACGCAGTATTTT. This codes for CASSESLAGGRTDTQYF.

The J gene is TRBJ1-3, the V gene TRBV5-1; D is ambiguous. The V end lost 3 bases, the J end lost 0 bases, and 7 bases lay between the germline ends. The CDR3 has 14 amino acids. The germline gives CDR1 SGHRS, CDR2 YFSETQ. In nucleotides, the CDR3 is TGCGCCAGCAGCTCCGGGTCCTCTGGAAACACCATATATTTT. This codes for CASSSGSSGNTIYF.

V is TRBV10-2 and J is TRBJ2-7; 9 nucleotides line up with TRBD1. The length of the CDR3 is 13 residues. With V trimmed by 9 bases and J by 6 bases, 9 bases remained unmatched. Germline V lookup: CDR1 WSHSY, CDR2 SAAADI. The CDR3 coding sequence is TGCGCCAGTACGGACAGGGGCAGTGTCGAGCAGTACTTC. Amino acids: CASTDRGSVEQYF.

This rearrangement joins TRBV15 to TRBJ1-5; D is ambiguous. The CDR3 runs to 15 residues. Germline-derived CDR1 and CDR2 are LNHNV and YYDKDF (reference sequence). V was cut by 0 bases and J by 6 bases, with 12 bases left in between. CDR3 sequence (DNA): TGTGCCACCAGCAGAGAAGTCGACGCGGGTCAGCCCCAGCATTTT. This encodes CATSREVDAGQPQHF.

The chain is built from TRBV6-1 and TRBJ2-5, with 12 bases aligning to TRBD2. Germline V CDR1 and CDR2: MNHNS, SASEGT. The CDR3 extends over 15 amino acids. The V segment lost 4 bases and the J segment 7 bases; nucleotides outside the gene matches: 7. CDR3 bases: TGTGCCAGCAGTGTATCACCGGGACTAGCGGGGACCCAGTACTTC. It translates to CASSVSPGLAGTQYF.

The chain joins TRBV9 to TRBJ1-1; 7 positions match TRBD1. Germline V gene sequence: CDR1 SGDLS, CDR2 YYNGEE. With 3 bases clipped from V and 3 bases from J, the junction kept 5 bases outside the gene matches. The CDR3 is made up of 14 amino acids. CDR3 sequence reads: CASSARDSYTEAFF. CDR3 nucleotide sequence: TGTGCCAGCAGCGCAAGGGACAGCTACACTGAAGCTTTCTTT.

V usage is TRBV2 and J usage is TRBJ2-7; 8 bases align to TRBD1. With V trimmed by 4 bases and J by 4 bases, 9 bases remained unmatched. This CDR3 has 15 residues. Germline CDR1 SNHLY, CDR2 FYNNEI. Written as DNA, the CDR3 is TGTGCCAGCAGTGCGGAGCAGGGGGCGGCGTACGAGCAGTACTTC. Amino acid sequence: CASSAEQGAAYEQYF.

The CDR3: CASSFRGEKTQYF. The CDR3 DNA follows: TGTGCCAGCAGCTTCAGGGGGGAGAAGACCCAGTACTTC. This chain joins TRBV7-2 and TRBJ2-5; D is possibly TRBD1 (7 bases). Between the trimmed V and J ends, which lost 3 bases and 6 bases, there was a span of 11 bases. Germline V CDR1 and CDR2: SGHTA, FQGNSA. The CDR3 extends over 13 amino acids.